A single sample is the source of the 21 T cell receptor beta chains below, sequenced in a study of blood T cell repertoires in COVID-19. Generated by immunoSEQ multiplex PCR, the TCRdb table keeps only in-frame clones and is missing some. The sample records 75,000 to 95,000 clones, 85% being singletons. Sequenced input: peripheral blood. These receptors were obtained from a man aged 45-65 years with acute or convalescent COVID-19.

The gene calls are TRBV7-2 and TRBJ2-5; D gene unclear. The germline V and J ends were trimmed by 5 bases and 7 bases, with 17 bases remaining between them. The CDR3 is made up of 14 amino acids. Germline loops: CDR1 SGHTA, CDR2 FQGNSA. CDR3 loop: CASSQKALSGTQYF. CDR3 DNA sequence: TGTGCCAGCAGCCAAAAGGCTCTCTCAGGGACCCAGTACTTC.

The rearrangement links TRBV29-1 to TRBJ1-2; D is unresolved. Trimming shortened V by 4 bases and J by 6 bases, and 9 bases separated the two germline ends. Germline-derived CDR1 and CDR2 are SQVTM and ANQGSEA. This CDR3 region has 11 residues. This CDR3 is CSVALFDGYTF. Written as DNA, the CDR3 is TGCAGCGTTGCTCTATTCGATGGCTACACCTTC.

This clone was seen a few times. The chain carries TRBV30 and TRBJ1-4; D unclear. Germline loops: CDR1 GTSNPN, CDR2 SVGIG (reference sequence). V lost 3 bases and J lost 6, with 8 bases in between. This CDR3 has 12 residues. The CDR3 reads CAWRAEDEKLFF. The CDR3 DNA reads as TGTGCCTGGAGGGCAGAAGATGAAAAACTGTTTTTT.

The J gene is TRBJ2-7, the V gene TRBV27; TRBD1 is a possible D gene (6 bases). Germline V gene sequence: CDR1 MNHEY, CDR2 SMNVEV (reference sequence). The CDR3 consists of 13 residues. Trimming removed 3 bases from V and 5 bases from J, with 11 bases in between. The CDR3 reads CASSFQGLNEQYF. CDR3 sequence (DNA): TGTGCCAGCAGTTTCCAGGGGCTGAACGAGCAGTACTTC.

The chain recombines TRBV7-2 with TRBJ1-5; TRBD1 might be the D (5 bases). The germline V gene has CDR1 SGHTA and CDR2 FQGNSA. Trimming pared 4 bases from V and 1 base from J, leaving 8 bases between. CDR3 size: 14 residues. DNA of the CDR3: TGTGCCAGCAGCTCACAGGAGAGCAATCAGCCCCAGCATTTT. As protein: CASSSQESNQPQHF.

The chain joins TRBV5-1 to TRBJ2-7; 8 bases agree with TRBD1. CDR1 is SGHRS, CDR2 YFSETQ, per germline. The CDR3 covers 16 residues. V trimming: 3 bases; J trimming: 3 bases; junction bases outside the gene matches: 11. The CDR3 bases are TGCGCCAGCAGCTCCAGGACAGGGACGCCTTTCTACGAGCAGTACTTC. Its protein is CASSSRTGTPFYEQYF. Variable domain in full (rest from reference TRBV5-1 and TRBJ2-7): KAGVTQTPRYLIKTRGQQVTLSCSPISGHRSVSWYQQTPGQGLQFLFEYFSETQRNKGNFPGRFSGRQFSNSRSEMNVSTLELGDSALYLCASSSRTGTPFYEQYFGPGTRLTVT.

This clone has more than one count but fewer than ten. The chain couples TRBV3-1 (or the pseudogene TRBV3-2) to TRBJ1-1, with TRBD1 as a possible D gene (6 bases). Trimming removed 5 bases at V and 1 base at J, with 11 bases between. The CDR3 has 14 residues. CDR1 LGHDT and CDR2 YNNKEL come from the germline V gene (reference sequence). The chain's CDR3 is CASSSGVANTEAFF. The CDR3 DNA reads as TGTGCCAGCAGCTCAGGGGTAGCGAACACTGAAGCTTTCTTT.

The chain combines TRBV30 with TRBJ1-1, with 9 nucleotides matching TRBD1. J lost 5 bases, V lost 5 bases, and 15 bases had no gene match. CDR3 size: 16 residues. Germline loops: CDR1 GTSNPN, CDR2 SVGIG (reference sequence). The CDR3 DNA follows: TGTGCCTGGCTGATACCGGGACAGGGTACAAGGACTGAAGCTTTCTTT. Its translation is CAWLIPGQGTRTEAFF.

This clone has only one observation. The CDR3 DNA follows: TGTGCCAGCTCACCGGACAACAACAATCAGCCCCAGCATTTT. Translated, it gives CASSPDNNNQPQHF. The chain has TRBV18 and TRBJ1-5; TRBD1 is a possible D gene (5 bases). The CDR3 covers 14 residues. Germline V gene lookup returns CDR1 KGHSH and CDR2 LQKENI. V was shortened by 3 bases and J by 3 bases, with 9 bases between the two germline ends. The variable domain in full, with the rest retrieved from reference TRBV18 and TRBJ1-5, is NAGVMQNPRHLVRRRGQEARLRCSPMKGHSHVYWYRQLPEEGLKFMVYLQKENIIDESGMPKERFSAEFPKEGPSILRIQQVVRGDSAAYFCASSPDNNNQPQHFGDGTRLSIL.

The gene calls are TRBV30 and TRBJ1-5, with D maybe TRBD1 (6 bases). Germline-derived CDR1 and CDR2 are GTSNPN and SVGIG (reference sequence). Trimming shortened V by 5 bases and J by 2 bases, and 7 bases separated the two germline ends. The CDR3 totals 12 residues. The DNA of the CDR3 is TGTGCCTGGGGGGGCGGCAATCAGCCCCAGCATTTT. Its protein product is CAWGGGNQPQHF.

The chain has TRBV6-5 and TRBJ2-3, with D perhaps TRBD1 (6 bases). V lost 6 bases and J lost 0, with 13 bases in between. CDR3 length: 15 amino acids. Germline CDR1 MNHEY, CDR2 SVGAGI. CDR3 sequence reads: CASRGGSSSTDTQYF. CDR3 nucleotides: TGTGCCAGCAGAGGGGGTTCTTCTAGCACAGATACGCAGTATTTT.

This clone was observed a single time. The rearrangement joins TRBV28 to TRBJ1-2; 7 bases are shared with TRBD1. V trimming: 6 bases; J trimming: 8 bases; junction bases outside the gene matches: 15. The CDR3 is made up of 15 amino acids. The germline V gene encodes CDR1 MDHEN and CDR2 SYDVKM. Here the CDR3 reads CASRGAQGGRSGYTF. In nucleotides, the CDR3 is TGTGCCAGCAGGGGCGCCCAGGGGGGCCGATCGGGCTACACCTTC.

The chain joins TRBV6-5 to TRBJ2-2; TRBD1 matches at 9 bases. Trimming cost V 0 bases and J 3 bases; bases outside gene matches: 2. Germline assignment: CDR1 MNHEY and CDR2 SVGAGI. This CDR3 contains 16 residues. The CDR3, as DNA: TGTGCCAGCAGTTACTCGGGACAGGGCTACACCGGGGAGCTGTTTTTT. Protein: CASSYSGQGYTGELFF.

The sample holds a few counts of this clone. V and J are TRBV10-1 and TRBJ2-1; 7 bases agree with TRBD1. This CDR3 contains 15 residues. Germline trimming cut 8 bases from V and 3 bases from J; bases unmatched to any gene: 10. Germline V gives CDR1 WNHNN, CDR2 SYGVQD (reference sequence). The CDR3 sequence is CASSRLRDSYNEQFF. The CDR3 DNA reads TGCGCCAGCTCACGCCTCCGGGACAGCTACAATGAGCAGTTCTTC.

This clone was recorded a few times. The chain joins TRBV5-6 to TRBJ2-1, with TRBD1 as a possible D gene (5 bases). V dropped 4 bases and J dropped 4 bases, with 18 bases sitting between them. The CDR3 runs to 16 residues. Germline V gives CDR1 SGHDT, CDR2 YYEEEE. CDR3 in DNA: TGTGCCAGCAGCGATGTAGGGGCGCCAGAGTACAATGAGCAGTTCTTC. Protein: CASSDVGAPEYNEQFF.

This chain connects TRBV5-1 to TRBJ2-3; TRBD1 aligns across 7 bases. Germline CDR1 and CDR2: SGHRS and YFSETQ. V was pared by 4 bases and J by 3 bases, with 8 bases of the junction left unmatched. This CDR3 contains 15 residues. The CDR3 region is CASSETTGLTDTQYF. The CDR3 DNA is TGCGCCAGCAGCGAAACGACAGGGCTTACAGATACGCAGTATTTT.

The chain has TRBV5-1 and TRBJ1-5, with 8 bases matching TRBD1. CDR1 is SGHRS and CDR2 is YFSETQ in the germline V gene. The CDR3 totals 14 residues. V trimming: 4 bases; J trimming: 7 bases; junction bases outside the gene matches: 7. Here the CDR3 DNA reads TGCGCCAGCAGCCCCGGACAGGGTGGACAGCCCCAGCATTTT. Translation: CASSPGQGGQPQHF.

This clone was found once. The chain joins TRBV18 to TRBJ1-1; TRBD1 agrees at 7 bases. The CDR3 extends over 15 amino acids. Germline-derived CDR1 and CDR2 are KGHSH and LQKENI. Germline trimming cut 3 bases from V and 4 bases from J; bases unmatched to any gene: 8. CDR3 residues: CASSPLLGTATEAFF. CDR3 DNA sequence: TGTGCCAGCTCACCCTTATTGGGGACAGCCACTGAAGCTTTCTTT.

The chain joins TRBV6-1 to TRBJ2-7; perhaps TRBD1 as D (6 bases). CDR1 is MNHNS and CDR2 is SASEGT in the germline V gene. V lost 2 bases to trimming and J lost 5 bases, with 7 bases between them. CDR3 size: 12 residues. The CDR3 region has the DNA TGTGCCAGCAGTGAATCAGGGGACGAGCAGTACTTC. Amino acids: CASSESGDEQYF.

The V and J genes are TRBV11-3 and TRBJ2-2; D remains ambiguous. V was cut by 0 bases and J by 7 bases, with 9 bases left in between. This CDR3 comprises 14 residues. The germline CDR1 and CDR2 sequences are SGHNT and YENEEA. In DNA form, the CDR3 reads TGTGCCAGCAGCTTAGATTCGAAGAGCGGGGAGCTGTTTTTT. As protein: CASSLDSKSGELFF.

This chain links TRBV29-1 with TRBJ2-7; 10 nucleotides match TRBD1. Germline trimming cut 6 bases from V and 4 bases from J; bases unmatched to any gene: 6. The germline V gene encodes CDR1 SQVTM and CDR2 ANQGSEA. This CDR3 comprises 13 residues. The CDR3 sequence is CSVVGTGAYEQYF. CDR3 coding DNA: TGCAGCGTCGTAGGGACAGGGGCTTACGAGCAGTACTTC.